The 26 T cell receptor beta chains presented below share a single source sample, sequenced in a study of blood T cells in healthy people across ages. Primed by a sample-barcoded 5' primer and a J-beta primer mix, a second PCR proceeded for 7 to 11 cycles. TCRdb independently ran MiXCR on the 5' RACE reads; one entry per CDR3 protein. The table records around 690,000 distinct CDR3 sequences, around 54% of them present only once. The sequencing input was blood. These receptors were collected from a man in his 60s in good health.

This clonotype was recorded only once. The rearrangement uses TRBV7-2 and TRBJ2-1, with 7 bases aligning to TRBD1. The DNA end is more similar to TRBJ2-7, so the J call may be wrong. Germline CDR1 SGHTA, CDR2 FQGNSA. This CDR3 is built from 16 residues. In DNA form, the CDR3 reads TGTGCCAGCAGCGGGGACAGCCTGAGCTCCTACAATGAGCAGTACTTC. As protein: CASSGDSLSSYNEQYF.

This chain connects TRBV9 to TRBJ1-2, with D possibly TRBD1 on 6 matching bases. The germline CDR1 and CDR2 sequences are SGDLS and YYNGEE. Trimming removed 3 bases at V and 5 bases at J, with 20 bases between. The CDR3 consists of 16 residues. The CDR3 spells CASSAWGGQPRYGYTF. The CDR3 DNA sequence: TGTGCCAGCAGCGCCTGGGGGGGCCAGCCTCGGTATGGCTACACCTTC.

The chain carries TRBV7-2 and TRBJ2-5; D remains ambiguous. The length of the CDR3 is 14 residues. V was clipped by 1 base and J by 1 base, with 7 bases between them. Germline CDR1 SGHTA, CDR2 FQGNSA. This CDR3 reads CASSLVPIQETQYF. The DNA for the CDR3 is TGTGCCAGCAGCTTAGTACCGATCCAAGAGACCCAGTACTTC.

V and J are TRBV12-3 or TRBV12-4 and TRBJ2-1, with D maybe TRBD2 (6 bases). CDR3 length equals 14 residues. The germline V and J ends were trimmed by 6 bases and 4 bases, with 13 bases remaining between them. For the CDR3, the DNA is TGTGCCAGCAGAGCAGCGGGCTTTTACAATGAGCAGTTCTTC. Protein product: CASRAAGFYNEQFF.

The V call is TRBV20-1, the J call TRBJ1-6; 9 bases align to TRBD1. This CDR3 is 14 amino acids long. The V and J ends lost 5 bases and 10 bases, in that order; junction bases with no gene match: 9. CDR1 is DFQATT and CDR2 is SNEGSKA in the germline V gene (reference sequence). The CDR3 reads CSASPGTGISPLHF. Here the CDR3 DNA reads TGCAGTGCTTCTCCCGGGACAGGGATCTCACCCCTCCACTTT.

The table lists this clonotype with a few counts. The rearrangement uses TRBV20-1 and TRBJ1-5; tentative D call: TRBD1 (5 bases). CDR3 length equals 13 residues. The ends were cut back, 6 bases at V and 2 bases at J, with 11 bases in the middle. Germline V gives CDR1 DFQATT, CDR2 SNEGSKA (reference sequence). Written as DNA, the CDR3 is TGCAGTGCCAGATTAGGGGGCAATCAGCCCCAGCATTTT. The encoded protein is CSARLGGNQPQHF.

The rearrangement joins TRBV7-9 to TRBJ1-2; a possible D gene is TRBD1 (6 bases). Trimming took off 1 base at V and 8 bases at J, with 8 bases between the two ends. This CDR3 contains 12 residues. Looked up from germline, CDR1 is SEHNR and CDR2 is FQNEAQ (reference sequence). The CDR3 coding sequence is TGTGCCAGCAGCTTAGGGACAGACGGCTACACCTTC. Translated: CASSLGTDGYTF.

The rearrangement uses TRBV6-6 and TRBJ2-5; TRBD1 aligns across 9 bases. This CDR3 region has 14 residues. V lost 6 bases to trimming and J lost 4 bases; unmatched junction nucleotides: 6. From germline, CDR1 is MNHNY and CDR2 SVGAGI (reference sequence). CDR3 in DNA: TGTGCCAGCAGGGTAGACAGGGGGGTAGAGACCCAGTACTTC. Protein: CASRVDRGVETQYF.

The gene calls are TRBV6-5 and TRBJ2-5, with 8 positions matching TRBD2. With 7 bases clipped from V and 1 base from J, the junction kept 5 bases outside the gene matches. This CDR3 comprises 14 residues. Germline values: CDR1 MNHEY, CDR2 SVGAGI. The CDR3: CASNGGAIQETQYF. Written as DNA, the CDR3 is TGTGCCAGCAACGGGGGGGCAATCCAAGAGACCCAGTACTTC.

The chain employs TRBV7-2 and TRBJ2-7; 10 bases map to TRBD2. J was trimmed by 2 bases and V by 7 bases; bases with no gene match: 8. The CDR3 runs 15 residues. Germline V gene lookup returns CDR1 SGHTA and CDR2 FQGNSA. The CDR3 region is CASTRSGGTAYEQYF. CDR3 DNA sequence: TGTGCCAGCACCCGTAGCGGGGGGACCGCCTACGAGCAGTACTTC.

This clonotype was observed a handful of times. J is TRBJ2-5 and V is TRBV27, with D tentatively TRBD1 (6 bases). The V gene's germline CDR1 is MNHEY and CDR2 SMNVEV (reference sequence). CDR3 length: 15 residues. Trimming took off 2 bases at V and 5 bases at J, with 15 bases between the two ends. CDR3: CASSLKGTPWETQYF. CDR3 DNA sequence: TGTGCCAGCAGTTTAAAGGGGACACCTTGGGAGACCCAGTACTTC.

Comments on this clonotype: A much bigger clone sits one base away, suggesting this may be a read error. This chain uses TRBV15 with TRBJ2-7, with TRBD1 identical over 9 bases. The germline gives CDR1 LNHNV, CDR2 YYDKDF (reference sequence). There are 16 residues in the CDR3. Trimming took 0 bases from V and 12 from J; bases not matched to a gene: 15. This chain's CDR3 is CATSRDRGQGRETRYF. CDR3 nucleotides: TGTGCCACCAGCAGAGACCGGGGACAGGGACGTGAGACCCGGTACTTC.

This chain joins TRBV28 and TRBJ1-6; no reliable D call. V was trimmed by 2 bases and J by 8 bases, leaving 13 bases between them. This CDR3 has 15 residues. CDR1 MDHEN and CDR2 SYDVKM come from the germline V gene. The CDR3 region has the DNA TGTGCCAGCAGTTTACCCGTGGGGATGGATTCACCCCTCCACTTT. Translation gives CASSLPVGMDSPLHF. Based on the CDR3 plus reference TRBV28 and TRBJ1-6, the full variable domain is DVKVTQSSRYLVKRTGEKVFLECVQDMDHENMFWYRQDPGLGLRLIYFSYDVKMKEKGDIPEGYSVSREKKERFSLILESASTNQTSMYLCASSLPVGMDSPLHFGNGTRLTVT.

The rearrangement links TRBV25-1 to TRBJ1-4, with D possibly being TRBD1 (5 bases). The CDR3 loop spans 15 amino acids. The V end was cut by 8 bases, the J end by 8 bases, with 21 bases between. The germline V gene encodes CDR1 MGHDK and CDR2 SYGVNS. The CDR3: CASSRSGTSREKLFF. The DNA for the CDR3 is TGTGCCAGCTCACGCTCCGGGACCAGCCGAGAAAAACTGTTTTTT.

This chain uses TRBV20-1 with TRBJ1-2, with no clear D. The CDR3 runs 16 residues. Trimming cost V 0 bases and J 0 bases, with 14 bases left between them. CDR1 DFQATT and CDR2 SNEGSKA come from the germline V gene (reference sequence). Here the CDR3 reads CSARDSLQFTNYGYTF. CDR3 nucleotide sequence: TGCAGTGCTAGAGATTCCTTACAGTTCACTAACTATGGCTACACCTTC.

V and J are TRBV29-1 and TRBJ1-4; D is perhaps TRBD1 (6 bases). The ends were cut back, 7 bases at V and 3 bases at J, with 15 bases in the middle. The CDR3 extends over 14 amino acids. From germline, CDR1 is SQVTM and CDR2 ANQGSEA. In DNA, the CDR3 is TGCAGCGCCGGGAGGCCAGGGGCTAATGAAAAACTGTTTTTT. This gives the protein CSAGRPGANEKLFF.

This clonotype came up many times. The chain is built from TRBV13 and TRBJ2-5; 9 bases line up with TRBD1. The length of the CDR3 is 14 residues. The germline V gene has CDR1 PRHDT and CDR2 FYEKMQ (reference sequence). The ends lost 5 bases at V and 2 bases at J; junction bases unmatched: 3. CDR3 amino acids: CASSRDRVQETQYF. Written as DNA, the CDR3 is TGTGCCAGCAGCCGGGACAGGGTTCAAGAGACCCAGTACTTC.

The rearrangement uses TRBV5-1 and TRBJ2-1, with 10 bases fitting TRBD2. CDR3 length: 15 residues. Germline V gene lookup returns CDR1 SGHRS and CDR2 YFSETQ. The V segment lost 6 bases and the J segment 8 bases; nucleotides outside the gene matches: 11. CDR3 nucleotides: TGCGCCAGCACCCCCGAGCGGGGGGGCCGCGATGAGCAGTTCTTC. Its protein is CASTPERGGRDEQFF.

The J gene is TRBJ2-5, the V gene TRBV5-1; tentative D call: TRBD1 (5 bases). V lost 3 bases to trimming and J lost 5 bases, with 20 bases between them. From germline, CDR1 is SGHRS and CDR2 YFSETQ. This CDR3 region has 16 residues. CDR3 bases: TGCGCCAGCAGCTGGGTAACACGGACCTCAGGGGAGACCCAGTACTTC. This translates into CASSWVTRTSGETQYF.

The rearrangement joins TRBV7-9 to TRBJ1-2, with a possible D match to TRBD1 (6 bases). The CDR3 has 13 residues. CDR1 is SEHNR, CDR2 FQNEAQ, per germline (reference sequence). V gave up 2 bases and J gave up 4 bases, with 8 bases separating them. In DNA form, the CDR3 reads TGTGCCAGCAGCTTAACAGGGTTCTATGGCTACACCTTC. Protein product: CASSLTGFYGYTF.

Note on this clonotype: The junction differs from germline at one of its ends, possibly a read error. This chain connects TRBV4-2 to TRBJ2-3; TRBD2 is a possible D gene (6 bases). Per germline, CDR1 LGHNA and CDR2 YNFKEQ. This CDR3 has 16 amino acids. As DNA, the CDR3 is TGTACCAGCAGCCAAGATGGGGACTCTGTCACAGATACGCAGTATTTT. Translation: CTSSQDGDSVTDTQYF.

The table lists this clonotype with many counts. This sequence joins TRBV27 and TRBJ2-3; 9 nucleotides agree with TRBD2. The CDR3 contains 16 residues. Germline assignment: CDR1 MNHEY and CDR2 SMNVEV (reference sequence). The V segment lost 3 bases and the J segment 8 bases; nucleotides outside the gene matches: 12. The CDR3: CASSLVGLAPGGTQYF. The CDR3 nucleotides read TGTGCCAGCAGTTTGGTGGGACTAGCCCCAGGGGGTACGCAGTATTTT.

This clonotype was seen just once. CDR3 loop: CSAQSSAPETQYF. DNA of the CDR3: TGCAGTGCCCAATCTAGCGCCCCAGAGACCCAGTACTTC. The chain carries TRBV20-1 and TRBJ2-5; D perhaps matches TRBD2 (6 bases). Trimming took 6 bases from V and 4 from J, leaving 15 bases between them. Germline lookup yields CDR1 DFQATT and CDR2 SNEGSKA (reference sequence). This CDR3 contains 13 residues.

In DNA form, the CDR3 reads TGTGCCAGCAGGGAGGACAGGGCCTCGGTTGGCTACACCTTC. Translation: CASREDRASVGYTF. The rearrangement uses TRBV6-1 and TRBJ1-2; 8 nucleotides agree with TRBD1. Trimming removed 6 bases from V and 7 bases from J; junction bases left unmatched: 10. There are 14 residues in the CDR3. CDR1 is MNHNS and CDR2 is SASEGT in the germline V gene.

The chain has TRBV29-1 and TRBJ2-5; TRBD1 might be the D (5 bases). Trimming took off 5 bases at V and 4 bases at J, with 14 bases between the two ends. CDR1 SQVTM and CDR2 ANQGSEA come from the germline V gene. This CDR3 is 13 amino acids long. The CDR3 spells CSVLGRARETQYF. In DNA, the CDR3 is TGCAGCGTTCTAGGCAGGGCAAGAGAGACCCAGTACTTC.

The table lists this clonotype with many counts. The V and J genes are TRBV27 and TRBJ2-2; D might be TRBD1 (6 bases). CDR1 and CDR2 from the germline V gene are MNHEY and SMNVEV (reference sequence). V was trimmed by 5 bases and J by 0 bases, leaving 16 bases between them. This CDR3 spans 17 amino acids. The chain's CDR3 is CASSPLVAGANTGELFF. The CDR3 nucleotides read TGTGCCAGCAGTCCCCTGGTTGCAGGGGCGAACACCGGGGAGCTGTTTTTT.